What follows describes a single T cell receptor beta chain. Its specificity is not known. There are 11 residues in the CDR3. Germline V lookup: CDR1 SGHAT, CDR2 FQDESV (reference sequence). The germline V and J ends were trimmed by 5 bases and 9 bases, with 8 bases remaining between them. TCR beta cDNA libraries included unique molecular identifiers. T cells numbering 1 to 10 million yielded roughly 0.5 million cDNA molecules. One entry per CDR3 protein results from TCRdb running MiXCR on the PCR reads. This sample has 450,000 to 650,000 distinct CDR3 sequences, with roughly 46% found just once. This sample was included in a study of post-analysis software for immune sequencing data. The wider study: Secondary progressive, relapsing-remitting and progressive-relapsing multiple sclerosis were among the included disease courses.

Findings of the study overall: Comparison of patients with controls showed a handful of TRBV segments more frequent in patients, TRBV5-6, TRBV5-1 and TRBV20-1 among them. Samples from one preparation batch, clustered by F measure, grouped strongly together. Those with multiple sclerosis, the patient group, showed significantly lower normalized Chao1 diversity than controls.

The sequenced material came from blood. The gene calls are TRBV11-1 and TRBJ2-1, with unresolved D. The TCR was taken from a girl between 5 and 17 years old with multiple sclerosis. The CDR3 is CASSGPTEQFF. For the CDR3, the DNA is TGTGCCAGCAGCGGTCCAACTGAGCAGTTCTTC.